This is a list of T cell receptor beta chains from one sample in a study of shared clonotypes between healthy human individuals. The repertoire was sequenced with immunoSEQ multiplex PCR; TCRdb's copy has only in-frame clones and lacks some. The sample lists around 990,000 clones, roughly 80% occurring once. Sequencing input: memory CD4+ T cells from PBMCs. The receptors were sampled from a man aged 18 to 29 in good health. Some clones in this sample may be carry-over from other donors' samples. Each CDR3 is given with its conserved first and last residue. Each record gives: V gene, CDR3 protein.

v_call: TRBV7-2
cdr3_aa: CASSFSGQLHQPQHF

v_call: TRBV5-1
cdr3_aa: CASSHASGRELETQYF

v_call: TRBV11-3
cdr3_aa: CASSLVWSGHYNEQFF

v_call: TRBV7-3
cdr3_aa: CASSLTGRGEAFF

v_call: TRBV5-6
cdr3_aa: CASSQGLGGYTF

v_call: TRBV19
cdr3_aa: CASSISSGAQETQYF

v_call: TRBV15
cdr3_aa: CATSRGVWGYGYTF

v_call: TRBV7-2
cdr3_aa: CASSLGGQYYNEQFF

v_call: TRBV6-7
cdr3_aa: CASSETVGQQETQYF

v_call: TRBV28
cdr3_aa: CAIRDSRTDTQYF

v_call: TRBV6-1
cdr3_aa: CASSAQGVNTEAFF

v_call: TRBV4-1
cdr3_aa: CASSLDRGLSGNTIYF

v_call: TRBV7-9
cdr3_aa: CASMAGGYNEQFF

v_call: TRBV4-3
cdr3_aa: CASSQDWTGGAETQYF

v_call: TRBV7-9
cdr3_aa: CASSLSGRDTDTQYF

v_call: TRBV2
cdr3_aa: CASSETQGAREPQHF

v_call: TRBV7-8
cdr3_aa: CASSRTDMNTEAFF

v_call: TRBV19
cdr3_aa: CASSERLFPHTEAFF

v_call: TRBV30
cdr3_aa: CAWSVLGTGQYF

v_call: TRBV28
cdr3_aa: CASIGGGMNTEAFF

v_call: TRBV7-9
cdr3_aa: CASSLRAGEETQYF

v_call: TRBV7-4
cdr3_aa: CASSLGFGAPNTGELFF

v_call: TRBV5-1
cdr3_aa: CASSKGQGPTRGYTF

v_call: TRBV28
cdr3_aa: CASTISGRSDNEQFF

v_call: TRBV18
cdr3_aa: CASSANRDGEQYF

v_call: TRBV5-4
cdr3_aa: CASSSVGQPQHF

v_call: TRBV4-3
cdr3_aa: CASSQGPDAVYEQYF

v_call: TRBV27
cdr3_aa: CASSFFGGDTEAFF

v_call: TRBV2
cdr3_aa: CASGDRTEAFF

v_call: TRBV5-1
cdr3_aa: CASSSTGWRETQYF

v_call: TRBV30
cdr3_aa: CAWSQGSEKLFF

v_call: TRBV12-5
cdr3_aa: CASGFGDSSSYEQYF

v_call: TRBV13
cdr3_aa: CASSSYYEQYF

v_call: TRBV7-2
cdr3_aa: CASRKVGDRDRNEQFF

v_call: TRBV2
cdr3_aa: CACRARGDEQFF

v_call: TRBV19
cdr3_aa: CASSINTGGTDTQYF

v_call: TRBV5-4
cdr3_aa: CASSSAVSSYNSPLHF

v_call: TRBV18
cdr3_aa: CASSSQGLPSGANVLTF